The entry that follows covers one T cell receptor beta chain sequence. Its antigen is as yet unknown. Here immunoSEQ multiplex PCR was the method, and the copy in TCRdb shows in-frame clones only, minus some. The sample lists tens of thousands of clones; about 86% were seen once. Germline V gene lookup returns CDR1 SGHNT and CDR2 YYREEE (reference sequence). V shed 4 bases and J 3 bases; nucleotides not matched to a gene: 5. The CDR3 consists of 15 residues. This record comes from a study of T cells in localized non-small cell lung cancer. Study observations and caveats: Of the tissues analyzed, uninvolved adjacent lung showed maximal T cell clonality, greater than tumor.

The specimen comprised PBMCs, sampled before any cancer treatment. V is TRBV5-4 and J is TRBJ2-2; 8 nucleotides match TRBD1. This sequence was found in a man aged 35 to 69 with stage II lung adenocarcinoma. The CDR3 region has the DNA TGTGCCAGCAGCGTGGGGACAGGCTACACCGGGGAGCTGTTTTTT. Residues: CASSVGTGYTGELFF.